This TCR beta chain was sequenced for a study of response to subunit inactivated influenza vaccine. There are 15 residues in the CDR3. Trimming took 0 bases from V and 4 from J, leaving 10 bases between them. The germline V gene encodes CDR1 SGHRS and CDR2 YFSETQ. Via MiXCR, TCRdb re-called the RT-PCR reads, giving one row per CDR3 protein. The sample records 630,000 or so distinct CDR3 sequences, less than 20% being singletons. This clonotype originated in a man aged 45-60 years who received an inactivated influenza vaccine. Material: PBMCs from blood, obtained roughly 13 days after vaccination. V usage is TRBV5-1 and J usage is TRBJ2-2; the D gene could be TRBD1 or TRBD2 (5 bases each). The chain's CDR3 is CASSLGGRGTGELFF. In DNA, the CDR3 is TGCGCCAGCAGCTTGGGGGGACGAGGCACCGGGGAGCTGTTTTTT.